The 26 T cell receptor beta chains presented below share a single source sample, sequenced in a study of blood T cell repertoires in COVID-19. TCRdb's copy holds only in-frame clones and misses some; the assay was immunoSEQ multiplex PCR. This table has hundreds of thousands of clones, under 90% appearing once. What was sequenced was peripheral blood. All receptors derive from a woman in her twenties or thirties with COVID-19, enrolled during active disease.

This chain uses TRBV25-1 with TRBJ2-3; D is uncertain. The CDR3 has 12 residues. Trimming cost V 0 bases and J 6 bases, with 4 bases left between them. Germline CDR1 reads MGHDK; CDR2 reads SYGVNS. The chain's CDR3 is CASSEYGDTQYF. CDR3 DNA: TGTGCCAGCAGTGAATACGGGGATACGCAGTATTTT.

The chain has TRBV30 and TRBJ1-2, with TRBD1 matching 8 bases. Germline V gene data show CDR1 as GTSNPN and CDR2 as SVGIG (reference sequence). V lost 3 bases, J lost 4 bases, and 4 bases stayed unmatched. CDR3 length: 13 amino acids. The CDR3 loop is CAWSEDRVYGYTF. The DNA for the CDR3 is TGTGCCTGGAGCGAGGACAGGGTCTATGGCTACACCTTC.

This chain connects TRBV4-1 to TRBJ1-1; perhaps TRBD1 as D (6 bases). The CDR3 length is 14 residues. The germline V gene encodes CDR1 MGHRA and CDR2 YSYEKL. The V and J ends lost 1 base and 8 bases respectively, with 14 bases between them. The CDR3 DNA sequence: TGCGCCAGCAGCCAAGTGGGGGCACGAGGAGAAGCTTTCTTT. Its protein product is CASSQVGARGEAFF.

The chain joins TRBV4-1 to TRBJ1-5, with 7 nucleotides matching TRBD1. The CDR3 runs 16 residues. Germline trimming cut 5 bases from V and 4 bases from J; bases unmatched to any gene: 11. Germline CDR1 is MGHRA and CDR2 is YSYEKL. The CDR3 protein is CASSTLPGQPNQPQHF. CDR3 DNA sequence: TGCGCCAGCAGCACTCTACCGGGACAGCCAAATCAGCCCCAGCATTTT.

This chain uses TRBV6-1 with TRBJ1-2; the D is unclear. V was shortened by 3 bases and J by 4 bases, with 9 bases between the two germline ends. Germline CDR1 and CDR2: MNHNS and SASEGT. The CDR3 spans 13 residues. CDR3 sequence (DNA): TGTGCCAGCAGTGAGGCAGATTCCTATGGCTACACCTTC. Amino acids: CASSEADSYGYTF.

The J gene is TRBJ1-1, the V gene TRBV19; no firm D call. V lost 0 bases, J lost 3 bases, and 11 bases lay in between. The CDR3 consists of 15 residues. Looked up from germline, CDR1 is LNHDA and CDR2 is SQIVND (reference sequence). DNA for the CDR3: TGTGCCAGTAGTATAGATCTCAGGAGGGACACTGAAGCTTTCTTT. It yields the protein CASSIDLRRDTEAFF.

This chain uses TRBV7-9 with TRBJ1-3, with 7 positions matching TRBD1. Losses at the gene ends were 4 bases for V and 2 bases for J; bases not matched to a gene: 2. CDR3 length: 14 amino acids. The germline CDR1 and CDR2 sequences are SEHNR and FQNEAQ (reference sequence). The CDR3: CASSYQGAGNTIYF. In DNA, the CDR3 is TGTGCCAGCAGCTACCAGGGGGCTGGAAACACCATATATTTT.

This clone has just one count. The chain carries TRBV7-9 and TRBJ1-2, with D perhaps matching TRBD1 (5 bases). The CDR3 consists of 12 residues. The germline gives CDR1 SEHNR, CDR2 FQNEAQ (reference sequence). Trimming took off 6 bases at V and 5 bases at J, with 10 bases between the two ends. CDR3 in amino acids: CASREGEYGYTF. CDR3 nucleotides: TGTGCCAGCAGGGAAGGGGAATATGGCTACACCTTC. The whole variable domain, filled in from reference TRBV7-9 and TRBJ1-2, reads DTGVSQNPRHKITKRGQNVTFRCDPISEHNRLYWYRQTLGQGPEFLTYFQNEAQLEKSRLLSDRFSAERPKGSFSTLEIQRTEQGDSAMYLCASREGEYGYTFGSGTRLTVV.

V usage is TRBV15 and J usage is TRBJ2-7; D is perhaps TRBD1 (6 bases). V gave up 1 base and J gave up 7 bases, with 20 bases separating them. The germline V gene encodes CDR1 LNHNV and CDR2 YYDKDF (reference sequence). The CDR3 has 16 residues. CDR3 protein: CATSRASGWGPGEQYF. CDR3 sequence (DNA): TGTGCCACCAGCAGAGCCTCCGGGTGGGGGCCGGGGGAGCAGTACTTC.

The rearrangement joins TRBV6-4 to TRBJ2-1, with 11 bases identical to TRBD1. The CDR3 is 16 residues long. Looked up from germline, CDR1 is MRHNA and CDR2 is SNTAGT. Germline trimming cut 2 bases from V and 1 base from J; bases unmatched to any gene: 1. The CDR3: CASSDGTGGSYNEQFF. CDR3 bases: TGTGCCAGCAGTGACGGGACAGGGGGGTCCTACAATGAGCAGTTCTTC.

The chain is built from TRBV2 and TRBJ1-6, with unresolved D. Germline CDR1 reads SNHLY; CDR2 reads FYNNEI. V was pared by 6 bases and J by 5 bases, with 5 bases between. This CDR3 has 12 residues. The CDR3 region is CASSQNNSPLHF. CDR3 nucleotide sequence: TGTGCCAGCAGCCAGAATAATTCACCCCTCCACTTT. Full variable domain (remainder filled in from reference TRBV2 and TRBJ1-6): EPEVTQTPSHQVTQMGQEVILRCVPISNHLYFYWYRQILGQKVEFLVSFYNNEISEKSEIFDDQFSVERPDGSNFTLKIRSTKLEDSAMYFCASSQNNSPLHFGNGTRLTVT.

The chain couples TRBV10-3 to TRBJ1-1; 7 bases map to TRBD1. V was clipped by 5 bases and J by 2 bases; unmatched bases: 5. Germline CDR1 reads ENHRY; CDR2 reads SYGVKD. The CDR3 spans 14 residues. The CDR3 bases are TGTGCCATCAGTAAAGAGGGGGCTAACACTGAAGCTTTCTTT. It encodes CAISKEGANTEAFF.

This clone has only one observation. The V and J genes are TRBV4-2 and TRBJ1-6; D uncertain. The germline V gene encodes CDR1 LGHNA and CDR2 YNFKEQ. The germline V and J ends were trimmed by 4 bases and 8 bases, with 21 bases remaining between them. The CDR3 consists of 17 residues. The CDR3 DNA follows: TGTGCCAGCAGCCTAACCCCGAGGTTTGGTAAGGATTCACCCCTCCACTTT. This sequence encodes CASSLTPRFGKDSPLHF.

The rearrangement joins TRBV27 to TRBJ2-1, with D possibly TRBD1 on 5 matching bases. Trimming left V 5 bases short and J 3 bases short, with 20 bases between. Germline assignment: CDR1 MNHEY and CDR2 SMNVEV (reference sequence). The CDR3 has 17 amino acids. Here the CDR3 DNA reads TGTGCCAGCAGTGGGTCGCGTACAGGAAATAACTACAATGAGCAGTTCTTC. This translates into CASSGSRTGNNYNEQFF.

The rearrangement links TRBV11-2 to TRBJ2-7; no firm D call. The CDR3 covers 14 residues. Germline CDR1 reads SGHAT; CDR2 reads FQNNGV. V shed 5 bases and J shed 0 bases, with 11 bases lying between them. The CDR3 DNA follows: TGTGCCAGCAGCACAAACCCCCGCTCCTACGAGCAGTACTTC. This codes for CASSTNPRSYEQYF.

The V gene is TRBV11-3, the J gene TRBJ2-1; 9 bases map to TRBD2. The CDR3 length is 15 residues. J was trimmed by 7 bases and V by 2 bases; bases with no gene match: 6. Germline V gene lookup returns CDR1 SGHNT and CDR2 YENEEA. CDR3 region: CASSLTSGLLNEQFF. In DNA, the CDR3 is TGTGCCAGCAGCTTAACTAGCGGGCTCCTTAATGAGCAGTTCTTC. The full variable domain, its missing parts supplied by reference TRBV11-3 and TRBJ2-1, is EAGVVQSPRYKIIEKKQPVAFWCNPISGHNTLYWYLQNLGQGPELLIRYENEEAVDDSQLPKDRFSAERLKGVDSTLKIQPAELGDSAVYLCASSLTSGLLNEQFFGPGTRLTVL.

This clone came up once. The rearrangement joins TRBV7-9 to TRBJ1-5; D unclear. Trimming removed 4 bases from V and 9 bases from J, with 10 bases in between. CDR1 and CDR2 (germline): SEHNR, FQNEAQ (reference sequence). CDR3 length: 12 residues. The DNA of the CDR3 is TGTGCCAGCAGCTCCCTAGATAGGCCCCAGCATTTT. Translation: CASSSLDRPQHF.

V usage is TRBV5-4 and J usage is TRBJ2-3; 14 nucleotides line up with TRBD2. Germline values: CDR1 SGHNT, CDR2 YYREEE (reference sequence). The CDR3 is made up of 17 amino acids. Trimming cost V 2 bases and J 0 bases; bases outside gene matches: 2. DNA for the CDR3: TGTGCCAGCAGCTTACGACTAGCGGGGGGGAGCACAGATACGCAGTATTTT. Its translation is CASSLRLAGGSTDTQYF.

This chain uses TRBV14 with TRBJ1-1; D is uncertain. This CDR3 is built from 13 residues. The ends were cut back, 5 bases at V and 3 bases at J, with 10 bases in the middle. CDR1 is SGHDN, CDR2 FVKESK, per germline. The CDR3 protein is CASSEQVYTEAFF. DNA for the CDR3: TGTGCCAGCAGCGAGCAGGTTTACACTGAAGCTTTCTTT. The full variable domain, with the rest looked up from reference TRBV14 and TRBJ1-1, is EAGVTQFPSHSVIEKGQTVTLRCDPISGHDNLYWYRRVMGKEIKFLLHFVKESKQDESGMPNNRFLAERTGGTYSTLKVQPAELEDSGVYFCASSEQVYTEAFFGQGTRLTVV.

J is TRBJ2-2 and V is TRBV5-1, with 11 bases that match TRBD2. Germline loops: CDR1 SGHRS, CDR2 YFSETQ. The CDR3 totals 19 residues. The trim removed 4 bases at V and 2 bases at J, leaving 13 bases unmatched. CDR3 DNA: TGCGCCAGCAGCCGACGCCCCGGTACTAGCGGGGGCAACACCGGGGAGCTGTTTTTT. This codes for CASSRRPGTSGGNTGELFF.

The chain couples TRBV6-5 to TRBJ1-6, with D uncertain. Germline V gene lookup returns CDR1 MNHEY and CDR2 SVGAGI. This CDR3 has 15 residues. Trimming left V 6 bases short and J 9 bases short, with 18 bases between. The CDR3 sequence: CASRLTYMVGSPLHF. The DNA for the CDR3 is TGTGCCAGCAGATTAACGTACATGGTTGGTTCACCCCTCCACTTT.

The chain is built from TRBV4-3 and TRBJ2-5; 12 bases map to TRBD2. The CDR3 covers 19 residues. V was clipped by 1 base and J by 2 bases; unmatched bases: 11. Per germline, CDR1 LGHNA and CDR2 YSLEER. Here the CDR3 reads CASSQVFPSGGVNQETQYF. In DNA form, the CDR3 reads TGCGCCAGCAGCCAAGTTTTCCCTAGCGGGGGGGTAAATCAAGAGACCCAGTACTTC.

The rearrangement uses TRBV4-2 and TRBJ1-2; 7 bases agree with TRBD1. Germline V CDR1 and CDR2: LGHNA, YNFKEQ. Trimming cost V 4 bases and J 1 base; bases outside gene matches: 3. CDR3 size: 14 residues. CDR3 protein: CASSLGQINYGYTF. The CDR3 DNA reads TGTGCCAGCAGCCTGGGACAGATTAACTATGGCTACACCTTC.

This clone has just a few counts. Distinct nucleotide sequences in the sample also encode this CDR3. CDR3 region: CASSLRQGANTEAFF. CDR3 coding DNA: TGCGCCAGCAGCCTAAGACAGGGGGCTAACACTGAAGCTTTCTTT. This chain links TRBV5-1 with TRBJ1-1; 10 bases line up with TRBD1. The germline V gene has CDR1 SGHRS and CDR2 YFSETQ. V shed 4 bases, J shed 2 bases, and the junction held 5 bases outside the gene matches. This CDR3 spans 15 amino acids.

The V and J genes are TRBV3-1 (or the pseudogene TRBV3-2) and TRBJ2-2, with a weak D call TRBD2 (6 bases). This CDR3 has 13 residues. Germline assignment: CDR1 LGHDT and CDR2 YNNKEL (reference sequence). Trimming removed 4 bases from V and 6 bases from J, with 9 bases in between. The CDR3 region is CASSLGTSGELFF. The CDR3 nucleotides read TGTGCCAGCAGCCTCGGGACTTCCGGGGAGCTGTTTTTT.

The chain recombines TRBV9 with TRBJ1-2; 7 positions agree with TRBD1. This CDR3 has 16 amino acids. J gave up 8 bases and V 4 bases, and 17 bases lay outside the gene matches. Looked up from germline, CDR1 is SGDLS and CDR2 is YYNGEE. The CDR3 region has the DNA TGTGCCAGCAGCTCTAAACTCAGGGGGACCTTTATGGGCTACACCTTC. Its translation: CASSSKLRGTFMGYTF.